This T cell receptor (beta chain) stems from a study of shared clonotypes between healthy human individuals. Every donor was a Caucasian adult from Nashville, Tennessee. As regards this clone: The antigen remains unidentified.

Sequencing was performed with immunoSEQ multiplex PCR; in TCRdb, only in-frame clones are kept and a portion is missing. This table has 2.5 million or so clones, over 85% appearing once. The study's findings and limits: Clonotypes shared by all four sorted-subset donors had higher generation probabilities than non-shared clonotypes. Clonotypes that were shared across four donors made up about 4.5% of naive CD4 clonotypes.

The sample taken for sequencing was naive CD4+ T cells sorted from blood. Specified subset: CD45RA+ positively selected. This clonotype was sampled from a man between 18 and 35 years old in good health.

CDR3 coding DNA: TGTGCCAGCAGCTTAGAGGGGCAAAGCTCCTACGAGCAGTACTTC. Translated: CASSLEGQSSYEQYF. The genes are TRBV7-9 and TRBJ2-7, with D perhaps TRBD1 (5 bases). This CDR3 is built from 15 residues. V was shortened by 1 base and J by 0 bases, with 10 bases between the two germline ends. Germline loops: CDR1 SEHNR, CDR2 FQNEAQ (reference sequence).